The 19 T cell receptor beta chains below come from one sample, sequenced in a study of post-analysis software for immune sequencing data. Findings of the study overall: A handful of TRBV segments (TRBV5-6, TRBV5-1 and TRBV20-1 among them) occurred more frequently in patients than in controls.

Each TCR beta cDNA library carried unique molecular identifiers. TCRdb reprocessed the PCR reads with MiXCR, giving one entry per CDR3 protein. The sample comprises hundreds of thousands of distinct CDR3 sequences, 25% to 30% of which are singletons, and 0.55% to 0.65% rests with the top ten. Antigens of these TCRs are unknown. Sequences were obtained from blood. The source of these receptors is a girl under 18 with multiple sclerosis.

This clonotype was observed a few times. The gene calls are TRBV12-3 or TRBV12-4 and TRBJ2-7; D call uncertain. The V gene lost 8 bases and the J gene lost 0 bases, with 11 bases spanning the gap. This CDR3 is 13 amino acids long. This chain's CDR3 is CASAEEASYEQYF. The CDR3 DNA is TGTGCCAGCGCCGAGGAAGCCTCCTACGAGCAGTACTTC.

The rearrangement uses TRBV28 and TRBJ2-1, with a tentative D call TRBD2 (6 bases). Gene TRBJ2-7 matches the end of the DNA better, so the J call may be wrong. The CDR3 loop spans 16 amino acids. The V gene's germline CDR1 is MDHEN and CDR2 SYDVKM. The CDR3 here is CASSFNSGLPYNEQYF. In nucleotides, the CDR3 is TGTGCCAGCAGTTTTAATTCTGGACTACCCTACAATGAGCAGTACTTC.

This clonotype appeared a few times. The chain carries TRBV6-1 and TRBJ2-3; D remains unclear. The CDR3 totals 13 residues. Between the trimmed V and J ends, which lost 2 bases and 4 bases, there was a span of 7 bases. The germline V gene has CDR1 MNHNS and CDR2 SASEGT. For the CDR3, the DNA is TGTGCCAGCAGTGAAATAAGAGCAGATACGCAGTATTTT. Translation: CASSEIRADTQYF.

This clonotype was seen a handful of times. The chain joins TRBV7-2 to TRBJ2-5; TRBD2 aligns across 15 bases. V lost 5 bases to trimming and J lost 2 bases; unmatched junction nucleotides: 9. The CDR3 covers 18 residues. The germline V gene encodes CDR1 SGHTA and CDR2 FQGNSA. The CDR3 is CASSARTSGGARQETQYF. CDR3 bases: TGTGCCAGCAGCGCACGGACTAGCGGGGGGGCCCGTCAAGAGACCCAGTACTTC.

This clonotype has only one observation. V usage is TRBV20-1 and J usage is TRBJ1-1, with D perhaps TRBD1 (5 bases). CDR3 size: 13 residues. V dropped 5 bases and J dropped 4 bases, with 14 bases sitting between them. CDR1 and CDR2 from the germline V gene are DFQATT and SNEGSKA (reference sequence). The CDR3 bases are TGCAGTGCTGCGAGGGGAAAGGGCACTGAAGCTTTCTTT. Translation gives CSAARGKGTEAFF.

To note about this clonotype: A much more abundant neighbour one base away suggests this may be a read error. The chain has TRBV29-1 and TRBJ2-7; D is uncertain. Trimming pared 2 bases from V and 2 bases from J, leaving 13 bases between. The CDR3 totals 14 residues. The germline gives CDR1 SQVTM, CDR2 ANQGSEA. DNA of the CDR3: TGCAGCGTTGAATCAGGATTGCCAACCTACGAGCAGTACTTC. Translation: CSVESGLPTYEQYF.

This clonotype was seen a handful of times. The CDR3, as DNA: TGTGCCAGCTCCGTCTCGGGGCAGCCGAACACTGAAGCTTTCTTT. Protein: CASSVSGQPNTEAFF. The rearrangement joins TRBV18 to TRBJ1-1; D may be TRBD1 (5 bases). CDR3 length equals 15 residues. Trimming pared 6 bases from V and 1 base from J, leaving 15 bases between. CDR1 KGHSH and CDR2 LQKENI come from the germline V gene.

There are a few counts of this clonotype. The chain uses TRBV6-5 and TRBJ2-3; 8 nucleotides line up with TRBD2. Germline V CDR1 and CDR2: MNHEY, SVGAGI. The CDR3 loop spans 14 amino acids. V trimming: 6 bases; J trimming: 5 bases; junction bases outside the gene matches: 7. The CDR3 DNA sequence: TGTGCCAGCAGAACCCGGGAGGGCAGAGATACGCAGTATTTT. Its protein product is CASRTREGRDTQYF.

This chain joins TRBV6-6 and TRBJ1-3; no firm D call. The CDR3 contains 16 residues. The V and J ends lost 0 bases and 0 bases respectively, with 9 bases between them. The germline V gene encodes CDR1 MNHNY and CDR2 SVGAGI (reference sequence). The DNA of the CDR3 is TGTGCCAGCAGTTACTCCTATCCGGGCTCTGGAAACACCATATATTTT. As protein: CASSYSYPGSGNTIYF.

The rearrangement joins TRBV5-1 to TRBJ2-7; 11 bases match TRBD2. The trim removed 4 bases at V and 7 bases at J, leaving 7 bases unmatched. Germline V gene lookup returns CDR1 SGHRS and CDR2 YFSETQ. The CDR3 loop spans 14 amino acids. Here the CDR3 reads CASSATSGGMEQYF. CDR3 nucleotides: TGCGCCAGCAGCGCTACTAGCGGGGGTATGGAGCAGTACTTC. Using reference TRBV5-1 and TRBJ2-7 for the parts outside the CDR3, the full variable domain is KAGVTQTPRYLIKTRGQQVTLSCSPISGHRSVSWYQQTPGQGLQFLFEYFSETQRNKGNFPGRFSGRQFSNSRSEMNVSTLELGDSALYLCASSATSGGMEQYFGPGTRLTVT.

This clonotype was counted only a few times. The chain has TRBV7-2 and TRBJ2-7; D is perhaps TRBD1 (6 bases). Germline CDR1 is SGHTA and CDR2 is FQGNSA. This CDR3 has 18 amino acids. V dropped 0 bases and J dropped 0 bases, with 18 bases sitting between them. Here the CDR3 DNA reads TGTGCCAGCAGCTTAGCAGTGGCCCTAAGGGGGAGCTCCTACGAGCAGTACTTC. Translated, it gives CASSLAVALRGSSYEQYF.

This clonotype was found a few times. The rearrangement joins TRBV6-6 to TRBJ1-2; no clear D. The germline V gene encodes CDR1 MNHNY and CDR2 SVGAGI (reference sequence). Trimming took 0 bases from V and 4 from J, leaving 9 bases between them. The CDR3 extends over 14 amino acids. In nucleotides, the CDR3 is TGTGCCAGCAGTTACTCGAACGTGGGCTATGGCTACACCTTC. Protein product: CASSYSNVGYGYTF.

This clonotype was recorded a few times. This chain joins TRBV7-8 and TRBJ2-1; the match to TRBD2 covers 11 bases. The J segment lost 3 bases and the V segment lost 4 bases, leaving 8 bases of the junction unmatched. Germline V gene lookup returns CDR1 SGHVS and CDR2 FQNEAQ. The CDR3 has 17 amino acids. The CDR3 here is CASSSPPGLADYNEQFF. The CDR3 DNA reads TGTGCCAGCAGCTCCCCACCGGGACTAGCGGACTACAATGAGCAGTTCTTC.

The chain employs TRBV6-6 and TRBJ2-4; TRBD1 might be the D (5 bases). With 10 bases removed from V and 3 bases from J, the gap between germline ends came to 19 bases. Germline V CDR1 and CDR2: MNHNY, SVGAGI (reference sequence). The length of the CDR3 is 15 residues. The CDR3 nucleotides are TGTGCCACCCGCCTAAGGGCTCAGGGCAAAAACATTCAGTACTTC. The encoded protein is CATRLRAQGKNIQYF.

About this clonotype itself: Since the CDR3 does not end with the conserved phenylalanine or tryptophan, this likely comes from a read error. The chain uses TRBV20-1 and TRBJ2-7, with TRBD2 matching 10 bases. The V segment lost 3 bases and the J segment 3 bases; nucleotides outside the gene matches: 11. The CDR3 extends over 16 amino acids. Germline values: CDR1 DFQATT, CDR2 SNEGSKA (reference sequence). The CDR3 sequence is CSARPTSGRGNYEQYS. CDR3 DNA: TGCAGTGCTAGGCCCACCAGCGGGAGGGGGAACTACGAGCAGTACTCC.

Only a few counts were recorded for this clonotype. The chain is built from TRBV10-3 and TRBJ2-5; D assignment may be TRBD1 or TRBD2 (5 bases each). Per the germline V gene, CDR1 is ENHRY and CDR2 is SYGVKD. Between the trimmed V and J ends, which lost 4 bases and 4 bases, there was a span of 19 bases. CDR3 length: 16 amino acids. The CDR3 DNA reads TGTGCCATCAGTGGCGACCGGGGCCCGGGCGGAGAGACCCAGTACTTC. Translating gives CAISGDRGPGGETQYF.

In this sample, this clonotype turned up a few times. This chain connects TRBV20-1 to TRBJ2-5; no definite D call. CDR3 size: 15 residues. Per the germline V gene, CDR1 is DFQATT and CDR2 is SNEGSKA (reference sequence). V was shortened by 1 base and J by 0 bases, with 12 bases between the two germline ends. CDR3: CSARGLNSHQETQYF. CDR3 nucleotide sequence: TGCAGTGCTAGAGGCCTCAACAGCCACCAAGAGACCCAGTACTTC.

This clonotype was detected many times. This chain uses TRBV29-1 with TRBJ2-1; D gene ambiguous. This CDR3 is built from 14 residues. V lost 4 bases and J 9 bases, leaving 19 bases between the germline ends. CDR1 is SQVTM, CDR2 ANQGSEA, per germline. Here the CDR3 reads CSVGIGRIRSEQFF. The CDR3 DNA reads TGCAGCGTTGGAATCGGTCGGATCCGAAGTGAGCAGTTCTTC.

Turning to this clonotype: One junction end disagrees with the germline gene, perhaps due to a read error. The CDR3 DNA reads as TGTGTCAGCAGCTCCAGGACAGGGCCCGTCCAAGAGACCCAGTACTTC. Its protein is CVSSSRTGPVQETQYF. V and J are TRBV7-9 and TRBJ2-5, with TRBD1 identical over 8 bases. This CDR3 contains 16 residues. Germline values: CDR1 SEHNR, CDR2 FQNEAQ (reference sequence).